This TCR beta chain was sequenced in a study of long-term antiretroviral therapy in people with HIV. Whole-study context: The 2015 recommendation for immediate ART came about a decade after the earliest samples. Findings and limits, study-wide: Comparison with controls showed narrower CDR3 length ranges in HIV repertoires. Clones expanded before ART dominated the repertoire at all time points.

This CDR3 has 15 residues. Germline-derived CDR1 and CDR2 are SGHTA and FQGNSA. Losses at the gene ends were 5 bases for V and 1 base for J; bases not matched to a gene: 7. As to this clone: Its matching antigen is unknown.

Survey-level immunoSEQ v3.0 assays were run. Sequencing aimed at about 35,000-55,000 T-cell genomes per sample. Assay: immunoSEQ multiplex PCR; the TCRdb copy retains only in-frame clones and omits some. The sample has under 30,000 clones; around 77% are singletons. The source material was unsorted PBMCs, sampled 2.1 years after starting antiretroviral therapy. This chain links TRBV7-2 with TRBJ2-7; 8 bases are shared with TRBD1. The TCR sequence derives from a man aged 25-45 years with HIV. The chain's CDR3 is CASSLTGQGSYEQYF. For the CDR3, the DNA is TGTGCCAGCAGCCTCACCGGACAGGGATCCTACGAGCAGTACTTC.